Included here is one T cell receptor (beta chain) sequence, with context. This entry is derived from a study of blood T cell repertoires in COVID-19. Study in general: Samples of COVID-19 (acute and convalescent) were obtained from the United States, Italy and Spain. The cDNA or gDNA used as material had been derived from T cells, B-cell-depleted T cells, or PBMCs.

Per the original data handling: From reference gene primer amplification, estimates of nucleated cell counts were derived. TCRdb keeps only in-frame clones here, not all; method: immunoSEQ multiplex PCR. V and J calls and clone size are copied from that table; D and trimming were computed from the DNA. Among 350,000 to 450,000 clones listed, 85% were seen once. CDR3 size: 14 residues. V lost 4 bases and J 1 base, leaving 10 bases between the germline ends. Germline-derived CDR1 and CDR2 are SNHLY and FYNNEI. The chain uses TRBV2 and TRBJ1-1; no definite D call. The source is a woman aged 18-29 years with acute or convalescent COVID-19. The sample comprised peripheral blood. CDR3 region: CASSGGLENTEAFF. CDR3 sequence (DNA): TGTGCCAGCAGTGGAGGGTTGGAGAACACTGAAGCTTTCTTT.